The 13 T cell receptor beta chains given below trace back to one sample, sequenced in a study of lymphopenia after photon versus proton radiotherapy. Clones were sequenced by immunoSEQ multiplex PCR, and TCRdb holds only the in-frame ones, with some missing. The table has approximately 4,900 clones, 88% seen once. The sample was peripheral blood, taken from a patient treated with photon-based radiotherapy. Source of these receptors: an elderly man with cholangiocarcinoma.

The CDR3 coding sequence is TGTGCCAGCAGCGTAGCCCCGGACGGCTATGGCTACACCTTC. This sequence encodes CASSVAPDGYGYTF. This chain uses TRBV9 with TRBJ1-2, with D unclear. The CDR3 runs to 14 residues. Germline-derived CDR1 and CDR2 are SGDLS and YYNGEE. V was clipped by 0 bases and J by 4 bases, with 10 bases between them.

V usage is TRBV18 and J usage is TRBJ2-7, with a weak D call TRBD2 (5 bases). This CDR3 contains 12 residues. Germline V gene data show CDR1 as KGHSH and CDR2 as LQKENI. V was clipped by 3 bases and J by 7 bases, with 10 bases between them. The CDR3 DNA reads TGTGCCAGCTCACCTTCAAGGGAGGAGCAGTACTTC. This translates into CASSPSREEQYF.

The genes are TRBV5-5 and TRBJ1-5, with D unresolved. The germline V gene encodes CDR1 SGHKS and CDR2 YYEKEE (reference sequence). V was pared by 2 bases and J by 4 bases, with 10 bases between. This CDR3 region has 14 residues. In DNA, the CDR3 is TGTGCCAGCAGCTTTAACAGCTTAAATCAGCCCCAGCATTTT. It yields the protein CASSFNSLNQPQHF.

This clone has more than one count but fewer than ten. The CDR3 reads CASSLGTGNTEAFF. CDR3 nucleotide sequence: TGTGCCAGCAGCTTAGGGACGGGGAACACTGAAGCTTTCTTT. The V and J genes are TRBV7-3 and TRBJ1-1; D may be TRBD1 (5 bases). The CDR3 covers 14 residues. CDR1 is SGHTA, CDR2 FQGTGA, per germline. V was pared by 2 bases and J by 1 base, with 8 bases between. The complete variable domain, with remaining parts taken from reference TRBV7-3 and TRBJ1-1, reads GAGVSQTPSNKVTEKGKYVELRCDPISGHTALYWYRQSLGQGPEFLIYFQGTGAADDSGLPNDRFFAVRPEGSVSTLKIQRTERGDSAVYLCASSLGTGNTEAFFGQGTRLTVV.

This clone was counted a few times. The genes are TRBV5-1 and TRBJ2-3; TRBD2 matches at 9 bases. CDR3 length equals 18 residues. CDR1 and CDR2 (germline): SGHRS, YFSETQ. V dropped 3 bases and J dropped 0; count of bases not matched to a gene: 11. Here the CDR3 DNA reads TGCGCCAGCAGCTCCCTGGATAGCGGGGGCTATAGCACAGATACGCAGTATTTT. Translation: CASSSLDSGGYSTDTQYF.

The chain carries TRBV2 and TRBJ2-3, with no clear D. This CDR3 has 13 amino acids. The germline V gene has CDR1 SNHLY and CDR2 FYNNEI. Trimming pared 2 bases from V and 6 bases from J, leaving 9 bases between. The CDR3 DNA reads as TGTGCCAGCAGTGAATTGCCCCCCGATACGCAGTATTTT. The encoded protein is CASSELPPDTQYF.

This clone came up a few times. The V call is TRBV18, the J call TRBJ1-2, with D unclear. The CDR3 is made up of 15 amino acids. CDR1 is KGHSH, CDR2 LQKENI, per germline. Trimming pared 6 bases from V and 1 base from J, leaving 15 bases between. The CDR3 is CASSSQATLNYGYTF. The CDR3 DNA sequence: TGTGCCAGCTCGTCGCAGGCTACCCTTAACTATGGCTACACCTTC. The entire variable domain, with the rest obtained from reference TRBV18 and TRBJ1-2, is as follows: NAGVMQNPRHLVRRRGQEARLRCSPMKGHSHVYWYRQLPEEGLKFMVYLQKENIIDESGMPKERFSAEFPKEGPSILRIQQVVRGDSAAYFCASSSQATLNYGYTFGSGTRLTVV.

The CDR3 sequence is CASSPVGQGAEDYGYTF. The CDR3 nucleotides read TGTGCCAGCTCACCTGTCGGACAGGGGGCGGAGGACTATGGCTACACCTTC. The chain is built from TRBV18 and TRBJ1-2; 11 bases match TRBD1. This CDR3 contains 17 residues. Looked up from germline, CDR1 is KGHSH and CDR2 is LQKENI. V was clipped by 3 bases and J by 3 bases; unmatched bases: 9.

V is TRBV30 and J is TRBJ2-1, with 7 bases fitting TRBD1. The CDR3 consists of 15 residues. The V gene's germline CDR1 is GTSNPN and CDR2 SVGIG (reference sequence). Trimming at V came to 0 bases and at J to 2 bases, leaving 4 bases not matched to a gene. Written as DNA, the CDR3 is TGTGCCTGGAGTGTGGGGCAGGGGGCCTACAATGAGCAGTTCTTC. This translates into CAWSVGQGAYNEQFF. Based on the CDR3 plus reference TRBV30 and TRBJ2-1, the full variable domain is SQTIHQWPATLVQPVGSPLSLECTVEGTSNPNLYWYRQAAGRGLQLLFYSVGIGQISSEVPQNLSASRPQDRQFILSSKKLLLSDSGFYLCAWSVGQGAYNEQFFGPGTRLTVL.

The rearrangement joins TRBV5-1 to TRBJ2-3; 7 bases map to TRBD1. V shed 3 bases and J 5 bases; nucleotides not matched to a gene: 9. CDR1 is SGHRS and CDR2 is YFSETQ in the germline V gene. This CDR3 comprises 15 residues. The CDR3 sequence is CASSSFTGVGDTQYF. The CDR3 DNA is TGCGCCAGCAGCTCGTTTACAGGGGTAGGAGATACGCAGTATTTT.

The count of this clone is one. This chain joins TRBV6-6 and TRBJ1-4; D gene ambiguous. The germline V gene has CDR1 MNHNY and CDR2 SVGAGI (reference sequence). CDR3 length: 12 amino acids. Trimming took 2 bases from V and 12 from J, leaving 10 bases between them. The CDR3 nucleotides are TGTGCCAGCAGTTACGTGCCGGCCCAACTGTTTTTT. Its protein is CASSYVPAQLFF.

The chain couples TRBV28 to TRBJ2-7; TRBD2 aligns across 10 bases. The J segment lost 7 bases and the V segment lost 8 bases, leaving 5 bases of the junction unmatched. The CDR3 covers 12 residues. Germline CDR1 is MDHEN and CDR2 is SYDVKM. CDR3 DNA sequence: TGTGCCAGCCAAGCGGGGGGGCAAGAGCAGTACTTC. Amino acids: CASQAGGQEQYF.

This chain links TRBV18 with TRBJ2-5, with D tentatively TRBD1 (6 bases). CDR3 length equals 14 residues. The V and J ends lost 3 bases and 4 bases respectively, with 12 bases between them. In germline, CDR1 is KGHSH, CDR2 LQKENI. The CDR3, as DNA: TGTGCCAGCTCACCCTCGTTAGGGGGAGAGACCCAGTACTTC. Translation gives CASSPSLGGETQYF.